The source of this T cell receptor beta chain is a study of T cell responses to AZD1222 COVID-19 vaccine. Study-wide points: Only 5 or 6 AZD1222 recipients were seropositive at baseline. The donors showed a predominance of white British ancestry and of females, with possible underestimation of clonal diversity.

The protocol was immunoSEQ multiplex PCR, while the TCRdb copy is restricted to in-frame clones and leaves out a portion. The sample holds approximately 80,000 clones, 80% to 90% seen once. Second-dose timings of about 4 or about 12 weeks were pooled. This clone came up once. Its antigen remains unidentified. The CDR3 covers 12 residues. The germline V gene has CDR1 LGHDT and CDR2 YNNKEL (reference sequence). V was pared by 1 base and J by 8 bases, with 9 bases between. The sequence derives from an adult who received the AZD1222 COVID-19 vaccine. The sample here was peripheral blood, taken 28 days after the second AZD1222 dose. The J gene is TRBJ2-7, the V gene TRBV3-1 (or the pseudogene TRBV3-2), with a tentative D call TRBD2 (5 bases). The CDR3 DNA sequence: TGTGCCAGCAGCCAAGTGGACTCCAAGCAGTACTTC. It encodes CASSQVDSKQYF.